The 13 T cell receptor beta chains below come from one sample, sequenced in a study of cytomegalovirus exposure and HLA in healthy donors (dated by TCRdb to 2017 to 2019). Libraries were constructed by the immunoSEQ multiplex PCR assay. Held by TCRdb, this immuneACCESS table contains in-frame sequences only and omits some clones. Under half of the omission traces to an unresolved V gene where checked; the cause of the rest is unknown. In all, the sample holds about 110,000 clones, and about 85% of those were seen once. 3% to 3.5% of the sample is in the top ten clones. Material for sequencing was PBMCs. These receptors were collected from a woman between 18 and 29 years old in good health and CMV-seronegative.

V usage is TRBV13 and J usage is TRBJ2-7; the match to TRBD1 covers 8 bases. Trimming removed 0 bases from V and 3 bases from J; junction bases left unmatched: 1. The CDR3 has 14 amino acids. Per the germline V gene, CDR1 is PRHDT and CDR2 is FYEKMQ (reference sequence). The CDR3 nucleotides read TGTGCCAGCAGCTTAGGGGACAGGGACTACGAGCAGTACTTC. Its protein is CASSLGDRDYEQYF.

The chain links TRBV6-5 to TRBJ2-7; D remains unclear. CDR3 length equals 14 residues. With 6 bases removed from V and 0 bases from J, the gap between germline ends came to 12 bases. Germline lookup yields CDR1 MNHEY and CDR2 SVGAGI. The CDR3, as DNA: TGTGCCAGCAGACCATATATTAGCTCCTACGAGCAGTACTTC. Amino acids: CASRPYISSYEQYF.

On this clone: Other DNA sequences in this specimen translate into the identical CDR3. The CDR3 loop is CAWSVSSYEQYF. The CDR3 bases are TGTGCCTGGAGTGTTTCCAGCTACGAGCAGTACTTC. V usage is TRBV30 and J usage is TRBJ2-7; the D is unclear. CDR3 length: 12 amino acids. Germline V gives CDR1 GTSNPN, CDR2 SVGIG (reference sequence). Trimming stripped 0 bases from V and 3 bases from J, with 6 bases between.

This clone has more than one count but fewer than ten. The chain joins TRBV4-1 to TRBJ2-2; no reliable D call. This CDR3 has 13 amino acids. Germline loops: CDR1 MGHRA, CDR2 YSYEKL. Trimming removed 4 bases at V and 4 bases at J, with 7 bases between. CDR3 nucleotide sequence: TGCGCCAGCAGCCTACCTAGCACCGGGGAGCTGTTTTTT. It specifies CASSLPSTGELFF.

The V and J genes are TRBV7-8 and TRBJ2-3; D not resolved. Germline CDR1 SGHVS, CDR2 FQNEAQ. V lost 5 bases, J lost 4 bases, and 10 bases lay in between. This CDR3 spans 13 amino acids. The CDR3 DNA reads as TGTGCCAGCAGCGAGATCTCTGCAGATACGCAGTATTTT. It specifies CASSEISADTQYF. Complete variable domain (other parts from reference TRBV7-8 and TRBJ2-3): GAGVSQSPRYKVAKRGQDVALRCDPISGHVSLFWYQQALGQGPEFLTYFQNEAQLDKSGLPSDRFFAERPEGSVSTLKIQRTQQEDSAVYLCASSEISADTQYFGPGTRLTVL.

The chain is built from TRBV6-5 and TRBJ1-6; D is possibly TRBD1 (5 bases). CDR3 length: 15 amino acids. Trimming cost V 5 bases and J 5 bases, with 13 bases left between them. Germline values: CDR1 MNHEY, CDR2 SVGAGI. In DNA, the CDR3 is TGTGCCAGCAGTCCCAGGGCAGGAGATAATTCACCCCTCCACTTT. Encoded protein: CASSPRAGDNSPLHF.

CDR3 DNA sequence: TGTGCCAGCAGCCCAGGGGGAGTGGAGGACGAGCAGTACTTC. Its protein is CASSPGGVEDEQYF. V and J are TRBV9 and TRBJ2-7; 7 positions agree with TRBD1. Germline V gene lookup returns CDR1 SGDLS and CDR2 YYNGEE. The ends lost 4 bases at V and 5 bases at J; junction bases unmatched: 9. The CDR3 has 14 amino acids.

The J gene is TRBJ2-7, the V gene TRBV6-1, with D perhaps TRBD1 (6 bases). The V gene lost 9 bases and the J gene lost 2 bases, with 14 bases spanning the gap. This CDR3 is 13 amino acids long. Germline V lookup: CDR1 MNHNS, CDR2 SASEGT. CDR3 sequence: CASRQAPTYEQYF. The CDR3 coding sequence is TGTGCCAGTAGACAGGCGCCAACCTACGAGCAGTACTTC.

The V call is TRBV6-1, the J call TRBJ1-5, with D perhaps TRBD1 (5 bases). The length of the CDR3 is 16 residues. V lost 2 bases and J lost 0, with 11 bases in between. Germline-derived CDR1 and CDR2 are MNHNS and SASEGT. In DNA form, the CDR3 reads TGTGCCAGCAGTGAAAAGTTGACAGTTAGCAATCAGCCCCAGCATTTT. This gives the protein CASSEKLTVSNQPQHF.

The chain uses TRBV2 and TRBJ1-1, with TRBD1 matching 7 bases. The CDR3 totals 15 residues. The junction had 4 bases not matched to a gene; V was cut back by 3 bases and J by 0 bases. The germline V gene encodes CDR1 SNHLY and CDR2 FYNNEI. The CDR3 DNA is TGTGCCAGCAGTGATGGGACAGCCATGAACACTGAAGCTTTCTTT. It is translated as CASSDGTAMNTEAFF. The whole variable domain, remainder taken from reference TRBV2 and TRBJ1-1, is EPEVTQTPSHQVTQMGQEVILRCVPISNHLYFYWYRQILGQKVEFLVSFYNNEISEKSEIFDDQFSVERPDGSNFTLKIRSTKLEDSAMYFCASSDGTAMNTEAFFGQGTRLTVV.

This clone was seen a few times. V gene TRBV30 combines with J gene TRBJ2-6; the match to TRBD1 covers 8 bases. V lost 2 bases to trimming and J lost 0 bases; unmatched junction nucleotides: 6. The CDR3 sequence is 17 residues long. Germline V gives CDR1 GTSNPN, CDR2 SVGIG (reference sequence). CDR3 residues: CAWSRRQGISGANVLTF. The CDR3 DNA reads as TGTGCCTGGAGTAGAAGACAGGGGATCTCTGGGGCCAACGTCCTGACTTTC. Based on the CDR3 plus reference TRBV30 and TRBJ2-6, the full variable domain is SQTIHQWPATLVQPVGSPLSLECTVEGTSNPNLYWYRQAAGRGLQLLFYSVGIGQISSEVPQNLSASRPQDRQFILSSKKLLLSDSGFYLCAWSRRQGISGANVLTFGAGSRLTVL.

CDR3 amino acids: CATAGQAGTEAFF. In nucleotides, the CDR3 is TGTGCCACGGCCGGGCAGGCGGGCACTGAAGCTTTCTTT. The chain joins TRBV6-1 to TRBJ1-1; D unresolved. The CDR3 covers 13 residues. Germline values: CDR1 MNHNS, CDR2 SASEGT. V was shortened by 10 bases and J by 4 bases, with 16 bases between the two germline ends.

The chain carries TRBV10-3 and TRBJ2-3, with TRBD2 as a possible D gene (6 bases). Trimming removed 9 bases at V and 0 bases at J, with 16 bases between. This CDR3 region has 15 residues. Germline V gene lookup returns CDR1 ENHRY and CDR2 SYGVKD. CDR3 nucleotides: TGTGCCATAGGGAAACGGGAGTCTAGCACAGATACGCAGTATTTT. Amino acid sequence: CAIGKRESSTDTQYF.